This T cell receptor (beta chain) emerged from a study of control samples from healthy donors and cancer patients. Data came from immunoSEQ multiplex PCR; TCRdb stores just in-frame clones and leaves some out. The sample has more than 150,000 clones, around 93% seen once; the top ten hold roughly 1.5%. Germline lookup yields CDR1 SEHNR and CDR2 FQNEAQ (reference sequence). V lost 3 bases to trimming and J lost 4 bases, with 7 bases between them. This CDR3 is 14 amino acids long. V gene TRBV7-9 combines with J gene TRBJ1-6, with D uncertain. Input material: blood. The TCR originated in a man aged 18 to 35 in good health. DNA of the CDR3: TGTGCCAGCAGCTTTGACCCTTATAATTCACCCCTCCACTTT. Protein: CASSFDPYNSPLHF.